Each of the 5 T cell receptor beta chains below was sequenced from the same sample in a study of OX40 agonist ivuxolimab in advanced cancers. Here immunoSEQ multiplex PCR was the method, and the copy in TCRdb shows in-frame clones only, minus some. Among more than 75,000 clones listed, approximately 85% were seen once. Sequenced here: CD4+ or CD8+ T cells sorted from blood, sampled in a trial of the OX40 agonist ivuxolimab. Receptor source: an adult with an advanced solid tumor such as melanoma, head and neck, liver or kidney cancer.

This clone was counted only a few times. The CDR3 protein is CASSQEEGQQETQYF. The DNA of the CDR3 is TGCGCCAGCAGCCAAGAAGAGGGACAACAAGAGACCCAGTACTTC. The chain joins TRBV4-3 to TRBJ2-5, with D maybe TRBD1 (6 bases). CDR1 is LGHNA, CDR2 YSLEER, per germline. Trimming left V 0 bases short and J 2 bases short, with 10 bases between. There are 15 residues in the CDR3.

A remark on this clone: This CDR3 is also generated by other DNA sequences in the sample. The DNA for the CDR3 is TGTGCCAGCAGCTTAGGACTAGCGGGAAGCACAGATACGCAGTATTTT. Translating gives CASSLGLAGSTDTQYF. The chain joins TRBV7-2 to TRBJ2-3; 11 bases map to TRBD2. The germline gives CDR1 SGHTA, CDR2 FQGNSA. This CDR3 is built from 16 residues. J gave up 0 bases and V 1 base, and 0 bases lay outside the gene matches.

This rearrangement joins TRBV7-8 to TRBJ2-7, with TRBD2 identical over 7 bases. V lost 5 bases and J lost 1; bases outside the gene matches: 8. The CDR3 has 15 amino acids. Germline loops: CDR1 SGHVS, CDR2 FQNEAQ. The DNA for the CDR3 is TGTGCCAGCAGCCCAACCGGGACTATGTCCTACGAGCAGTACTTC. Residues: CASSPTGTMSYEQYF.

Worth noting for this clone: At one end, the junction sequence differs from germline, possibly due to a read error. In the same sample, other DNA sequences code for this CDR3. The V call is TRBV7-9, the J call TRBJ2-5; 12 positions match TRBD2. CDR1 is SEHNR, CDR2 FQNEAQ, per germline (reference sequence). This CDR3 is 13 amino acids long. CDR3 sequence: CASSLAGGETQYF. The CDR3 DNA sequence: TGTGCCAGCAGCCTAGCGGGAGGGGAGACCCAGTACTTC.

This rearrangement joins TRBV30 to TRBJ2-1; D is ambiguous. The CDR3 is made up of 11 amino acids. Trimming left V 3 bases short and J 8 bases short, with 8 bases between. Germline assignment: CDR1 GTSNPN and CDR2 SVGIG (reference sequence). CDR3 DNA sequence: TGTGCCTGGAGCAAACCCGATGAGCAGTTCTTC. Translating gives CAWSKPDEQFF.